Presented here are 26 T cell receptor beta chains from one specimen sequenced in a study of T-cell reconstitution after alpha-beta-depleted transplantation in children. Unique molecular identifiers were incorporated into the prepared TCRbeta library. Using its own MiXCR run on the PCR reads, TCRdb lists one record per CDR3 protein. Among hundreds of thousands of distinct CDR3 sequences listed, about 17% were seen once. Here the sequenced sample was PBMCs from the stem cell graft donor, taken from the stem cell graft. The receptors were sampled from a human donor who donated a stem cell graft to a child with acute lymphoblastic leukemia.

In its sample, this clonotype was seen a few times. The chain carries TRBV6-5 and TRBJ2-5; D unclear. This CDR3 region has 13 residues. CDR1 and CDR2 from the germline V gene are MNHEY and SVGAGI. Trimming took off 1 base at V and 7 bases at J, with 10 bases between the two ends. The CDR3 loop is CASSYFPSGTQYF. CDR3 bases: TGTGCCAGCAGTTACTTCCCCTCCGGGACCCAGTACTTC.

The CDR3 here is CASSRQDIGETQYF. DNA for the CDR3: TGCGCCAGCAGCAGGCAGGATATCGGAGAGACCCAGTACTTC. The chain couples TRBV5-1 to TRBJ2-5; the D is unclear. Between the trimmed V and J ends, which lost 4 bases and 4 bases, there was a span of 14 bases. The CDR3 covers 14 residues. Germline lookup yields CDR1 SGHRS and CDR2 YFSETQ.

The chain combines TRBV20-1 with TRBJ2-1; tentatively, D is TRBD2 (6 bases). This CDR3 region has 16 residues. Trimming stripped 2 bases from V and 0 bases from J, with 14 bases between. Germline CDR1 DFQATT, CDR2 SNEGSKA (reference sequence). Here the CDR3 DNA reads TGCAGTGCTAGACCGTCCCGGGAGAGCTCCTACAATGAGCAGTTCTTC. It encodes CSARPSRESSYNEQFF.

The chain is built from TRBV5-1 and TRBJ2-2; 7 nucleotides line up with TRBD2. The length of the CDR3 is 17 residues. The junction had 9 bases not matched to a gene; V was cut back by 0 bases and J by 4 bases. Germline V gene lookup returns CDR1 SGHRS and CDR2 YFSETQ. The CDR3 loop reads CASSLATTSEGTGELFF. The CDR3 DNA sequence: TGCGCCAGCAGCTTGGCTACAACTAGCGAGGGCACCGGGGAGCTGTTTTTT.

The chain couples TRBV20-1 to TRBJ2-2; a weak D match, TRBD1 (5 bases). V was cut by 6 bases and J by 6 bases, with 11 bases left in between. From germline, CDR1 is DFQATT and CDR2 SNEGSKA (reference sequence). This CDR3 is built from 12 residues. The CDR3 sequence: CSAQDIAGELFF. CDR3 in DNA: TGCAGTGCCCAGGACATAGCCGGGGAGCTGTTTTTT.

J is TRBJ2-2 and V is TRBV7-9; 10 bases map to TRBD1. The CDR3 consists of 16 residues. Trimming cost V 4 bases and J 6 bases; bases outside gene matches: 8. Germline V gives CDR1 SEHNR, CDR2 FQNEAQ (reference sequence). The CDR3 loop reads CASSSPGTGDPGELFF. CDR3 nucleotides: TGTGCCAGCAGCTCCCCCGGGACAGGGGACCCCGGGGAGCTGTTTTTT.

The chain carries TRBV4-2 and TRBJ1-4, with D maybe TRBD1 (5 bases). Germline V CDR1 and CDR2: LGHNA, YNFKEQ. The CDR3 loop spans 16 amino acids. Trimming stripped 4 bases from V and 7 bases from J, with 19 bases between. The DNA for the CDR3 is TGTGCCAGCAGCCTTTTAGGACACGCCACCGGTGAAAAACTGTTTTTT. Residues: CASSLLGHATGEKLFF.

This chain uses TRBV21-1 with TRBJ1-2. TRBV21-1 represents a pseudogene. There are 12 residues in the CDR3. This CDR3 reads CASSKVPYGYTF. The CDR3 DNA follows: TGTGCCAGCAGCAAAGTTCCCTATGGCTACACCTTC.

The chain employs TRBV6-5 and TRBJ1-1, with 8 bases lining up with TRBD1. V shed 4 bases, J shed 3 bases, and the junction held 7 bases outside the gene matches. From germline, CDR1 is MNHEY and CDR2 SVGAGI. The CDR3 has 15 amino acids. The CDR3 DNA reads as TGTGCCAGCAGTTCTTTAAAGGACAGGGACACTGAAGCTTTCTTT. Translated, it gives CASSSLKDRDTEAFF.

Regarding this clonotype: A much larger clonotype is one base distant, so this may be a read error. This CDR3 is missing its conserved last phenylalanine or tryptophan, likely due to a read error. The chain is built from TRBV20-1 and TRBJ2-2, with D unclear. The CDR3 runs 12 residues. The V gene lost 6 bases and the J gene lost 6 bases, with 11 bases spanning the gap. CDR1 and CDR2 (germline): DFQATT, SNEGSKA (reference sequence). The CDR3 sequence: CSALSEAGELFL. The DNA of the CDR3 is TGCAGTGCGCTATCAGAGGCCGGGGAGCTGTTTTTG.

This chain uses TRBV12-3 or TRBV12-4 with TRBJ2-3; TRBD2 aligns across 7 bases. Trimming removed 7 bases from V and 3 bases from J; junction bases left unmatched: 10. CDR3 length equals 15 residues. CDR3 region: CASTPGGLETDTQYF. CDR3 DNA: TGTGCCAGCACCCCCGGAGGACTAGAAACAGATACGCAGTATTTT.

The CDR3: CASSFNRGGGYTF. The CDR3 DNA reads TGTGCCAGCAGTTTTAACAGGGGCGGCGGCTACACCTTC. The V and J genes are TRBV27 and TRBJ1-2; 7 positions agree with TRBD1. This CDR3 contains 13 residues. J was trimmed by 8 bases and V by 3 bases; bases with no gene match: 6. From germline, CDR1 is MNHEY and CDR2 SMNVEV (reference sequence).

This chain joins TRBV27 and TRBJ2-7, with 7 bases matching TRBD1. CDR1 is MNHEY, CDR2 SMNVEV, per germline (reference sequence). CDR3 length: 16 amino acids. With V trimmed by 2 bases and J by 4 bases, 11 bases remained unmatched. The CDR3, as DNA: TGTGCCAGCAGTTTAGCATCCGGGACAGCCCTATACGAGCAGTACTTC. Translated: CASSLASGTALYEQYF.

This clonotype was found a few times. The chain recombines TRBV4-1 with TRBJ2-7, with D possibly TRBD2 on 5 matching bases. Trimming removed 0 bases at V and 1 base at J, with 10 bases between. The CDR3 length is 15 residues. Germline V gives CDR1 MGHRA, CDR2 YSYEKL. Written as DNA, the CDR3 is TGCGCCAGCAGCCAAGATACGAGGGATTCCTACGAGCAGTACTTC. It encodes CASSQDTRDSYEQYF.

CDR3 sequence reads: CASSRQGAAGYTF. CDR3 nucleotide sequence: TGTGCCAGCAGCCGACAGGGGGCCGCTGGCTACACCTTC. This chain uses TRBV7-3 with TRBJ1-2; 10 bases map to TRBD1. V shed 5 bases, J shed 7 bases, and the junction held 4 bases outside the gene matches. Germline CDR1 and CDR2: SGHTA and FQGTGA. The CDR3 has 13 residues.

This clonotype was seen only a few times. CDR3 sequence: CASSGQQGRGDAFF. CDR3 nucleotides: TGTGCCAGTAGTGGCCAACAGGGTCGGGGTGACGCTTTCTTT. The chain joins TRBV19 to TRBJ1-1; D possibly corresponds to TRBD1 (6 bases). CDR1 is LNHDA, CDR2 SQIVND, per germline (reference sequence). The CDR3 is 14 amino acids. Trimming removed 5 bases from V and 11 bases from J, with 21 bases in between.

This clonotype has just a few counts. The chain has TRBV7-3 and TRBJ2-2, with a weak D call TRBD2 (6 bases). V gave up 1 base and J gave up 6 bases, with 18 bases separating them. Germline-derived CDR1 and CDR2 are SGHTA and FQGTGA. This CDR3 region has 17 residues. CDR3 nucleotide sequence: TGTGCCAGCAGCTTAATAGTCGGGAGTGGTATTTCCGGGGAGCTGTTTTTT. It translates to CASSLIVGSGISGELFF.

This clonotype was detected a few times. V and J are TRBV7-8 and TRBJ2-5, with 13 bases identical to TRBD2. Germline-derived CDR1 and CDR2 are SGHVS and FQNEAQ. With V trimmed by 4 bases and J by 5 bases, 13 bases remained unmatched. CDR3 length: 18 amino acids. The CDR3 loop reads CASSSPRTSGRLTETQYF. Written as DNA, the CDR3 is TGTGCCAGCAGCTCTCCTAGGACTAGCGGGAGATTAACGGAGACCCAGTACTTC.

The J gene is TRBJ2-5, the V gene TRBV12-5; D call uncertain. The CDR3 consists of 13 residues. The germline V gene has CDR1 LGHNT and CDR2 FRNRAP. The V gene lost 1 base and the J gene lost 3 bases, with 6 bases spanning the gap. CDR3 DNA sequence: TGTGCTAGTGGTTTGGCAGAAAAAGAGACCCAGTACTTC. The encoded protein is CASGLAEKETQYF.

The chain has TRBV29-1 and TRBJ2-2, with TRBD1 as a possible D gene (8 bases). Trimming removed 7 bases at V and 6 bases at J, with 24 bases between. The CDR3 contains 16 residues. Germline V gene lookup returns CDR1 SQVTM and CDR2 ANQGSEA. The CDR3 loop is CSDPHLGQGGAGELFF. The CDR3 DNA reads as TGCAGCGACCCACATTTAGGACAGGGAGGGGCCGGGGAGCTGTTTTTT.

V usage is TRBV6-5 and J usage is TRBJ1-2; D is unresolved. CDR1 MNHEY and CDR2 SVGAGI come from the germline V gene. Trimming pared 2 bases from V and 5 bases from J, leaving 18 bases between. This CDR3 is 16 amino acids long. The CDR3 DNA reads TGTGCCAGCAGTTACCAGTCGGGAGGGCTCGGGTATGGCTACACCTTC. This encodes CASSYQSGGLGYGYTF.

This chain links TRBV9 with TRBJ2-7; 8 bases map to TRBD2. Germline V gene sequence: CDR1 SGDLS, CDR2 YYNGEE. The length of the CDR3 is 15 residues. The trim removed 0 bases at V and 3 bases at J, leaving 5 bases unmatched. The CDR3 DNA sequence: TGTGCCAGCAGCGTAGCGACTAGCGATATCTACGAGCAGTACTTC. This codes for CASSVATSDIYEQYF.

The J gene is TRBJ2-5, the V gene TRBV3-1; the D gene is possibly TRBD2 (6 bases). CDR3 length: 16 residues. The V and J ends lost 4 bases and 2 bases respectively, with 17 bases between them. CDR1 and CDR2 from the germline V gene are LGHDT and YNNKEL (reference sequence). The chain's CDR3 is CASSPLGGIEQETQYF. The CDR3 coding sequence is TGTGCCAGCAGCCCTTTAGGCGGGATTGAACAAGAGACCCAGTACTTC.

This CDR3 is CAISEYEGEGYTF. The DNA for the CDR3 is TGTGCCATCAGTGAATACGAGGGGGAGGGCTACACCTTC. The J gene is TRBJ1-2, the V gene TRBV10-3; tentative D call: TRBD1 (6 bases). The CDR3 is 13 residues long. Trimming removed 3 bases from V and 8 bases from J, with 13 bases in between. CDR1 and CDR2 from the germline V gene are ENHRY and SYGVKD.

This clonotype was seen more than once but under ten times. CDR3 protein: CARPPVGQPQHF. For the CDR3, the DNA is TGTGCCAGGCCGCCCGTCGGGCAGCCCCAGCATTTT. The rearrangement uses TRBV13 and TRBJ1-5; unclear D gene. This CDR3 has 12 amino acids. Trimming cost V 9 bases and J 7 bases, with 13 bases left between them. The germline V gene has CDR1 PRHDT and CDR2 FYEKMQ (reference sequence).

This clonotype has a handful of counts. The chain recombines TRBV6-1 with TRBJ1-2; D is perhaps TRBD1 (5 bases). V was pared by 3 bases and J by 3 bases, with 8 bases between. Germline CDR1 and CDR2: MNHNS and SASEGT. The CDR3 contains 13 residues. The CDR3: CASSERGDYGYTF. In nucleotides, the CDR3 is TGTGCCAGCAGTGAGAGGGGTGACTATGGCTACACCTTC.